There are a few counts of the clone carrying this TCR beta chain. The data were obtained in a study of human T cells and chemical hapten exposure. Specified time point: pre-sensitization, week 0. Regarding treatment: therapeutic diphenylcyclopropenone sensitization with weekly scalp DPC. The total RNA was obtained from whole blood that was not fractionated. This CDR3 is built from 12 residues. The V gene lost 6 bases and the J gene lost 6 bases, with 10 bases spanning the gap. In TCRdb, the RACE reads were re-called with MiXCR into one record per CDR3 protein. The sample shows about 55,000 distinct CDR3 sequences, about 9.6% of them seen only once.

This chain joins TRBV12-3 or TRBV12-4 and TRBJ2-3; tentative D call: TRBD1 (5 bases). The material was whole blood, obtained in connection with sensitization to the hapten diphenylcyclopropenone (DPC). The source of this sequence is a woman aged 25-40 years with alopecia areata. Some clones in this sample may be carry-over from other donors' samples. CDR3 loop: CASRGARDTQYF. CDR3 in DNA: TGTGCCAGCAGAGGGGCCCGGGATACGCAGTATTTT.